One T cell receptor (beta chain) is described in this entry. Its target is not known. The sample comes from a study of T cells in Graves' hyperthyroidism and ophthalmopathy. About the research overall: Before any treatment, at initial diagnosis, peripheral blood was collected. Study conclusions and caveats: Progression to ophthalmopathy was predicted a median of roughly 6.6 months early. Most thyroid clonotypes that were expanded above 0.001 also turned up in blood.

PBMCs came from more than 9.5 ml fresh peripheral blood. RNA transcripts were the template for amplifying TCR beta CDR3 regions. TCR CDR3 regions were first amplified by RT-PCR with HTBI primers. TCRdb used MiXCR to reprocess the multiplex PCR reads, holding one entry per CDR3 protein. The data hold 300,000 to 400,000 distinct CDR3 sequences, with roughly 15% observed a single time. CDR1 is MNHNS, CDR2 SASEGT, per germline. Trimming removed 6 bases from V and 5 bases from J; junction bases left unmatched: 5. This CDR3 is built from 14 residues. V gene TRBV6-1 combines with J gene TRBJ1-4; 8 bases align to TRBD1. This receptor was obtained from a woman aged 25 to 39 with Graves' ophthalmopathy. Specimen: blood. The CDR3 sequence: CASRMGTGNEKLFF. CDR3 nucleotide sequence: TGTGCCAGCAGAATGGGGACAGGCAATGAAAAACTGTTTTTT.